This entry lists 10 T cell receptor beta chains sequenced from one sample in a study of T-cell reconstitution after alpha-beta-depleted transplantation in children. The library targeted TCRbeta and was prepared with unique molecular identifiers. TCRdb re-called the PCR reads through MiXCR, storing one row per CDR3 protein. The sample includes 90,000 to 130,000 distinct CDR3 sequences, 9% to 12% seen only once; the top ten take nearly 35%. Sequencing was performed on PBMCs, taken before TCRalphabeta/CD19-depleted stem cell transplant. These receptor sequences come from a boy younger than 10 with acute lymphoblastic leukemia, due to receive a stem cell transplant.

CDR3 sequence reads: CSAPYPTSGSTDTQYF. In DNA, the CDR3 is TGCAGTGCTCCCTATCCGACTAGCGGGAGCACAGATACGCAGTATTTT. V usage is TRBV20-1 and J usage is TRBJ2-3; 10 bases line up with TRBD2. Germline trimming cut 5 bases from V and 0 bases from J; bases unmatched to any gene: 8. The CDR3 extends over 16 amino acids. The germline CDR1 and CDR2 sequences are DFQATT and SNEGSKA (reference sequence).

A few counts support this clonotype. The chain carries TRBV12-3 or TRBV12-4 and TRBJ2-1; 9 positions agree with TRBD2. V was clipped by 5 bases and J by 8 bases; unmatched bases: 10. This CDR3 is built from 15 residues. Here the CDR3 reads CASSTQRGAPYEQFF. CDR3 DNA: TGTGCCAGCAGTACCCAGCGGGGGGCCCCATATGAGCAGTTCTTC.

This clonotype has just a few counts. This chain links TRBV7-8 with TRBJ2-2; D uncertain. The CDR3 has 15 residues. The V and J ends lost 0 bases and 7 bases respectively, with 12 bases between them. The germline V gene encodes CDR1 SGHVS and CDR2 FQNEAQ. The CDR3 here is CASSLASGSHGELFF. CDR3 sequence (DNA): TGTGCCAGCAGCTTAGCGTCGGGTTCCCACGGGGAGCTGTTTTTT.

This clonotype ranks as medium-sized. CDR3 protein: CASSPTGGAGAIYEQFF. The CDR3 DNA reads TGCGCCAGCAGCCCTACGGGAGGGGCGGGAGCAATATATGAGCAGTTCTTC. The chain employs TRBV5-1 and TRBJ2-1; 8 nucleotides line up with TRBD2. Germline V gene sequence: CDR1 SGHRS, CDR2 YFSETQ. The CDR3 consists of 17 residues. The junction had 17 bases not matched to a gene; V was cut back by 4 bases and J by 8 bases. The full variable domain, with the rest looked up from reference TRBV5-1 and TRBJ2-1, is KAGVTQTPRYLIKTRGQQVTLSCSPISGHRSVSWYQQTPGQGLQFLFEYFSETQRNKGNFPGRFSGRQFSNSRSEMNVSTLELGDSALYLCASSPTGGAGAIYEQFFGPGTRLTVL.

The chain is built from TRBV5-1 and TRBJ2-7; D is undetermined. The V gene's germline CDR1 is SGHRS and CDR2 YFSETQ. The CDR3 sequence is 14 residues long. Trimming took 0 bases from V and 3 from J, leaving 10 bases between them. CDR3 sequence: CASSLDVGSYEQYF. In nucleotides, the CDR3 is TGCGCCAGCAGCTTGGATGTGGGTAGCTACGAGCAGTACTTC.

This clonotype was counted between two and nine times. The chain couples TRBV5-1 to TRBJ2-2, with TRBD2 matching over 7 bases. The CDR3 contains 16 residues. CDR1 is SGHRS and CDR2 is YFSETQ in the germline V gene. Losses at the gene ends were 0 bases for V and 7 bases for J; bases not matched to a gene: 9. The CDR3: CASSLEPAGRFGELFF. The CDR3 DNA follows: TGCGCCAGCAGCTTGGAGCCAGCGGGACGGTTCGGGGAGCTGTTTTTT.

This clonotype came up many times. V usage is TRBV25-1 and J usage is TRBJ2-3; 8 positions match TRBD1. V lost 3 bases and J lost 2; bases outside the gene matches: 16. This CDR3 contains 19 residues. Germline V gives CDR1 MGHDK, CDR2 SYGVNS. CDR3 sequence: CASSEAKTGERTHTDTQYF. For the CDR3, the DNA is TGTGCCAGCAGTGAGGCGAAGACAGGGGAGAGGACCCACACAGATACGCAGTATTTT.

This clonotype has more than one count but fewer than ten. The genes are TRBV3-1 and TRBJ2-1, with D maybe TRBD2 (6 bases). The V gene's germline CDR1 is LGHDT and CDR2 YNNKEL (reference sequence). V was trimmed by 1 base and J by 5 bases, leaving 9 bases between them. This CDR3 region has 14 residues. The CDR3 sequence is CASSQGRGNNEQFF. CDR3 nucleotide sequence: TGTGCCAGCAGCCAAGGGCGGGGAAACAATGAGCAGTTCTTC.

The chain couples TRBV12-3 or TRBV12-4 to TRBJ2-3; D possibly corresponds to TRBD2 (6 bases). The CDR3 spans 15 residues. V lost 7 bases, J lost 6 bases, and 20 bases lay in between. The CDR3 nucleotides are TGTGCCAGCACCGGCCGGCACTCGGGAGTGGATACGCAGTATTTT. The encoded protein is CASTGRHSGVDTQYF.

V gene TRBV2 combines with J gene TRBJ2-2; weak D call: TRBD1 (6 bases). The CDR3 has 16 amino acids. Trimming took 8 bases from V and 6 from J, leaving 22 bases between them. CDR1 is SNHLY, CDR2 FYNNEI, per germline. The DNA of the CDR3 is TGTGCCAGCGGACAGTCTATCGGACAGAGTCCCGGGGAGCTGTTTTTT. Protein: CASGQSIGQSPGELFF.